The 21 T cell receptor beta chains below come from one sample, sequenced in a study of cytomegalovirus exposure and HLA in healthy donors. The PCR used 60 Vbeta and 13 Jbeta primers. The repertoire was sequenced with immunoSEQ multiplex PCR; TCRdb's copy has only in-frame clones and lacks some. Altogether about 120,000 clones are present, roughly three quarters being singletons, with the ten largest covering about 12%. Specimen: PBMCs. These TCRs come from a woman aged 40 to 49 in good health and CMV-seropositive.

The genes are TRBV30 and TRBJ1-2; D is unclear. CDR1 is GTSNPN, CDR2 SVGIG, per germline (reference sequence). CDR3 length: 11 residues. The V gene lost 4 bases and the J gene lost 4 bases, with 7 bases spanning the gap. DNA for the CDR3: TGTGCCTGGACTTCACTCTATGGCTACACCTTC. This sequence encodes CAWTSLYGYTF.

The rearrangement links TRBV2 to TRBJ2-3; possible D gene TRBD2, 6 bases. This CDR3 has 14 amino acids. Trimming pared 3 bases from V and 3 bases from J, leaving 10 bases between. Germline-derived CDR1 and CDR2 are SNHLY and FYNNEI. CDR3 nucleotides: TGTGCCAGCAGTGACGGTCGGGGGACAGATACGCAGTATTTT. Translated, it gives CASSDGRGTDTQYF.

This clone was seen a few times. This chain links TRBV6-6 with TRBJ2-3, with 8 bases lining up with TRBD1. From germline, CDR1 is MNHNY and CDR2 SVGAGI (reference sequence). V shed 6 bases and J 5 bases; nucleotides not matched to a gene: 7. The CDR3 spans 14 residues. CDR3 sequence: CASRETGAGDTQYF. The CDR3 bases are TGTGCCAGCAGGGAGACAGGGGCAGGAGATACGCAGTATTTT.

This clone was recorded a few times. The chain is built from TRBV5-1 and TRBJ2-5, with 7 bases that match TRBD2. The end of the DNA aligns better with TRBJ2-7, so the J call may be wrong. There are 14 residues in the CDR3. Germline values: CDR1 SGHRS, CDR2 YFSETQ. CDR3: CASGLAASSYEQYF. The CDR3 DNA reads TGCGCCAGCGGGCTAGCGGCAAGCTCCTACGAGCAGTACTTC.

CDR3: CASSLGSSANEQFF. CDR3 DNA sequence: TGTGCCAGCAGCTTAGGGTCTAGCGCCAATGAGCAGTTCTTC. V and J are TRBV7-6 and TRBJ2-1, with D perhaps TRBD2 (6 bases). Trimming took 1 base from V and 6 from J, leaving 10 bases between them. Germline CDR1 is SGHVS and CDR2 is FNYEAQ. The CDR3 extends over 14 amino acids.

The chain uses TRBV5-6 and TRBJ1-2; 7 bases line up with TRBD1. CDR1 is SGHDT and CDR2 is YYEEEE in the germline V gene. Trimming at V came to 4 bases and at J to 5 bases, leaving 8 bases not matched to a gene. This CDR3 has 14 amino acids. CDR3 region: CASSPAGGGYGYTF. The DNA of the CDR3 is TGTGCCAGCAGCCCCGCAGGGGGTGGTTATGGCTACACCTTC.

The chain uses TRBV5-1 and TRBJ2-7, with 7 bases identical to TRBD1. CDR1 SGHRS and CDR2 YFSETQ come from the germline V gene. CDR3 length: 14 amino acids. Germline trimming cut 4 bases from V and 3 bases from J; bases unmatched to any gene: 7. Written as DNA, the CDR3 is TGCGCCAGCAGCCCCTGGACAGGAGGCTACGAGCAGTACTTC. It specifies CASSPWTGGYEQYF.

Details on this clone: The missing conserved phenylalanine or tryptophan at the end of this CDR3 makes a read error likely. J is TRBJ1-2 and V is TRBV6-6; D gene unclear. The CDR3 is 14 residues long. Germline CDR1 MNHNY, CDR2 SVGAGI (reference sequence). Trimming stripped 4 bases from V and 4 bases from J, with 13 bases between. CDR3 sequence (DNA): TGTGCCAGCAGTTCGCCTCGCGAGGTCTATGGCTACACCCTC. This gives the protein CASSSPREVYGYTL.

The V call is TRBV7-3, the J call TRBJ2-1; a weak D match, TRBD1 (5 bases). The length of the CDR3 is 14 residues. V was trimmed by 5 bases and J by 8 bases, leaving 16 bases between them. CDR1 is SGHTA, CDR2 FQGTGA, per germline. CDR3 coding DNA: TGTGCCAGCAGCCCTAGAGGAAGGGGTGATGAGCAGTTCTTC. It is translated as CASSPRGRGDEQFF.

The CDR3: CASSLIEGARGYTF. DNA of the CDR3: TGTGCCAGCAGCTTAATCGAGGGGGCTCGTGGCTACACCTTC. This chain uses TRBV7-9 with TRBJ1-2, with 7 bases that match TRBD1. The CDR3 has 14 residues. Unmatched junction bases numbered 7, after V lost 2 bases and J lost 7 bases. Germline V gene data show CDR1 as SEHNR and CDR2 as FQNEAQ (reference sequence).

This chain joins TRBV27 and TRBJ1-1; 10 nucleotides line up with TRBD1. The trim removed 6 bases at V and 6 bases at J, leaving 1 base unmatched. The V gene's germline CDR1 is MNHEY and CDR2 SMNVEV (reference sequence). The CDR3 has 12 residues. This CDR3 reads CASRGTGAEAFF. CDR3 nucleotide sequence: TGTGCCAGCAGGGGGACAGGGGCTGAAGCTTTCTTT.

CDR3 residues: CASRSLDTQYF. The CDR3 DNA is TGTGCCAGCCGGTCTCTTGATACGCAGTATTTT. The chain is built from TRBV2 and TRBJ2-3; D gene uncertain. The CDR3 totals 11 residues. The V and J ends lost 8 bases and 6 bases respectively, with 9 bases between them. Germline V gives CDR1 SNHLY, CDR2 FYNNEI.

The V gene is TRBV11-2, the J gene TRBJ1-1; perhaps TRBD1 as D (6 bases). The V and J ends lost 5 bases and 11 bases respectively, with 18 bases between them. The germline V gene encodes CDR1 SGHAT and CDR2 FQNNGV. CDR3 length: 13 amino acids. The CDR3 here is CASSRVYTGMAFF. The CDR3 coding sequence is TGTGCCAGCAGCCGCGTCTATACAGGGATGGCTTTCTTT.

The chain employs TRBV30 and TRBJ2-4, with D maybe TRBD2 (6 bases). The germline V and J ends were trimmed by 7 bases and 5 bases, with 15 bases remaining between them. This CDR3 region has 13 residues. The V gene's germline CDR1 is GTSNPN and CDR2 SVGIG (reference sequence). The CDR3 protein is CAFSSGVQNIQYF. DNA of the CDR3: TGTGCCTTTTCGTCGGGGGTCCAAAACATTCAGTACTTC.

The CDR3 sequence is CASSRTPGSTDTQYF. DNA for the CDR3: TGTGCCAGCAGCCGGACCCCAGGGAGCACAGATACGCAGTATTTT. J is TRBJ2-3 and V is TRBV5-4; tentatively, D is TRBD1 (5 bases). Looked up from germline, CDR1 is SGHNT and CDR2 is YYREEE (reference sequence). The CDR3 loop spans 15 amino acids. Trimming removed 4 bases from V and 0 bases from J, with 12 bases in between.

V is TRBV19 and J is TRBJ1-5; D perhaps matches TRBD1 (6 bases). The CDR3 has 21 amino acids. Germline V gene sequence: CDR1 LNHDA, CDR2 SQIVND (reference sequence). V was shortened by 0 bases and J by 2 bases, with 26 bases between the two germline ends. The CDR3 reads CASSIEPQPGGREGGNQPQHF. In DNA, the CDR3 is TGTGCCAGTAGTATAGAGCCCCAACCCGGGGGCAGGGAGGGAGGCAATCAGCCCCAGCATTTT.

The chain's CDR3 is CASQSGGVPNEKLFF. The DNA of the CDR3 is TGTGCCAGTCAATCGGGGGGGGTGCCTAATGAAAAACTGTTTTTT. The chain links TRBV19 to TRBJ1-4; TRBD1 might be the D (5 bases). Germline V gives CDR1 LNHDA, CDR2 SQIVND (reference sequence). The CDR3 sequence is 15 residues long. V lost 8 bases to trimming and J lost 3 bases, with 16 bases between them.

The V gene is TRBV4-1, the J gene TRBJ2-1; 9 nucleotides agree with TRBD2. Trimming at V came to 1 base and at J to 6 bases, leaving 7 bases not matched to a gene. The CDR3 contains 16 residues. Germline assignment: CDR1 MGHRA and CDR2 YSYEKL. The CDR3 protein is CASSQAFSGGTNEQFF. CDR3 nucleotide sequence: TGCGCCAGCAGCCAAGCTTTTAGCGGGGGTACCAATGAGCAGTTCTTC.

The chain links TRBV9 to TRBJ1-5; D is possibly TRBD1 (5 bases). From germline, CDR1 is SGDLS and CDR2 YYNGEE. The V and J ends lost 6 bases and 7 bases respectively, with 11 bases between them. This CDR3 spans 12 amino acids. The CDR3: CASNKRGQPQHF. CDR3 in DNA: TGTGCCAGCAACAAAAGGGGACAGCCCCAGCATTTT.

As concerns this clone: At the DNA level, this CDR3 is encoded by other sequences in the same sample as well. This rearrangement joins TRBV19 to TRBJ1-4; 10 nucleotides agree with TRBD1. V shed 5 bases and J 8 bases; nucleotides not matched to a gene: 8. In germline, CDR1 is LNHDA, CDR2 SQIVND (reference sequence). CDR3 size: 15 residues. CDR3 sequence reads: CASSRRDRGNEKLFF. The CDR3 coding sequence is TGTGCCAGTAGTCGACGGGACAGGGGTAACGAAAAACTGTTTTTT.

The chain links TRBV7-3 to TRBJ2-2; D is unresolved. CDR3 length equals 13 residues. V gave up 5 bases and J gave up 5 bases, with 9 bases separating them. The V gene's germline CDR1 is SGHTA and CDR2 FQGTGA. In nucleotides, the CDR3 is TGTGCCAGCAGCGTTTGGAGAACCGGGGAGCTGTTTTTT. This codes for CASSVWRTGELFF. The whole variable domain, remainder taken from reference TRBV7-3 and TRBJ2-2, is GAGVSQTPSNKVTEKGKYVELRCDPISGHTALYWYRQSLGQGPEFLIYFQGTGAADDSGLPNDRFFAVRPEGSVSTLKIQRTERGDSAVYLCASSVWRTGELFFGEGSRLTVL.